The clone carrying this T cell receptor beta chain was detected ten times or more. No antigen is known for it. The data were obtained in a study of T cells in Graves' hyperthyroidism and ophthalmopathy. Study overall: Sampling of peripheral blood happened at initial diagnosis, prior to any treatment. Study results and caveats: Ophthalmopathy was told apart from stable hyperthyroidism by a 13 V-J model.

Patients affected by ophthalmopathy presented a Clinical Activity Score of at least 3, a NOSPECS grade of at least 4, and disease duration below 3 months. Orbital computed tomography, thyroid ultrasound, serum thyroxine and TRAb, and clinical symptoms together informed the diagnoses. TCR beta CDR3 region amplification was performed from RNA transcripts. The primer set for the first-round RT-PCR of the TCR CDR3 was HTBI. TCRdb redid the calling of the multiplex PCR reads with MiXCR, one entry per CDR3 protein. The sample has about 480,000 distinct CDR3 sequences, approximately 23% seen once. V was pared by 4 bases and J by 10 bases, with 19 bases between. The CDR3 covers 14 residues.

The chain is built from TRBV12-3 or TRBV12-4 and TRBJ1-1; D remains unclear. Sequencing used blood. The source of this sequence is a woman aged 70 to 79 with Graves' ophthalmopathy. CDR3 nucleotide sequence: TGTGCCAGCAGTTCATCCTCGAGGCCCTCGGTAGCTTTCTTT. It translates to CASSSSSRPSVAFF.